This T cell receptor (beta chain) was found in a study of T cells in Graves' hyperthyroidism and ophthalmopathy. Germline-derived CDR1 and CDR2 are SGHAT and FQNNGV. V shed 5 bases and J 0 bases; nucleotides not matched to a gene: 8. The CDR3 spans 16 residues. TCR beta CDR3 regions were amplified from RNA. First-round RT-PCR of the TCR CDR3 relied on the HTBI primer set. TCRdb itself ran the multiplex PCR reads through MiXCR, one entry per CDR3 protein. The sample has some 350,000 distinct CDR3 sequences; roughly an eighth are singletons. From around 11 ml of fresh peripheral blood, PBMCs were isolated. This clonotype was observed many times.

Sequencing was done on a sample of blood. This chain joins TRBV11-2 and TRBJ2-5, with 8 nucleotides matching TRBD2. The TCR sequence derives from a woman aged 40 to 49 with Graves' ophthalmopathy. For the CDR3, the DNA is TGTGCCAGCAGCGAGCGGGGGTCGGGGGACCAAGAGACCCAGTACTTC. Encoded protein: CASSERGSGDQETQYF.